Listed here are 20 T cell receptor beta chains from one sample, sequenced in a study of blood T cell repertoires in COVID-19. Libraries were prepared by immunoSEQ multiplex PCR; TCRdb keeps only in-frame clonotypes and omits some of them. The sample lists about 44,000 clones; about 89% were seen once. Specimen: peripheral blood. The receptors come from a human donor in a cohort sampled during active COVID-19.

This clone was observed a few times. Germline is not matched at one junction end, which may reflect a read error. The gene calls are TRBV12-3 or TRBV12-4 and TRBJ2-7; 9 nucleotides agree with TRBD2. The CDR3 totals 11 residues. CDR3 amino acids: CATSSGDLRHF. The CDR3 DNA reads as TGTGCCACTTCTAGCGGGGACCTCAGGCACTTC.

V is TRBV24-1 and J is TRBJ2-5, with 7 bases aligning to TRBD2. This CDR3 has 12 amino acids. Per the germline V gene, CDR1 is KGHDR and CDR2 is SFDVKD. With 7 bases clipped from V and 7 bases from J, the junction kept 5 bases outside the gene matches. CDR3 nucleotide sequence: TGTGCCACCAGAATGACGGGGGGGACCCAGTACTTC. Translated, it gives CATRMTGGTQYF.

About this clone: This same CDR3 is encoded by further DNA sequences in the sample. The chain links TRBV6-5 to TRBJ2-7; 12 bases are shared with TRBD1. V was pared by 0 bases and J by 7 bases, with 7 bases of the junction left unmatched. The CDR3 sequence is 16 residues long. Germline CDR1 reads MNHEY; CDR2 reads SVGAGI. The CDR3 bases are TGTGCCAGCAGTTACTCGGGACAGGGGGCGGGTCGGGAGCAGTACTTC. This sequence encodes CASSYSGQGAGREQYF.

This rearrangement joins TRBV18 to TRBJ1-1; TRBD1 agrees at 10 bases. Trimming cost V 2 bases and J 5 bases; bases outside gene matches: 11. Germline V lookup: CDR1 KGHSH, CDR2 LQKENI. The CDR3 length is 17 residues. Here the CDR3 reads CASSPSPIGTGATEAFF. CDR3 in DNA: TGTGCCAGCTCACCAAGCCCAATAGGGACAGGGGCGACTGAAGCTTTCTTT.

This clone is a singleton in its sample. J is TRBJ2-1 and V is TRBV5-4; no firm D call. Germline V gene sequence: CDR1 SGHNT, CDR2 YYREEE (reference sequence). This CDR3 contains 14 residues. Trimming removed 0 bases from V and 3 bases from J, with 7 bases in between. DNA of the CDR3: TGTGCCAGCAGCTTGGCCGGGTTCTACAATGAGCAGTTCTTC. Amino acids: CASSLAGFYNEQFF.

V usage is TRBV5-5 and J usage is TRBJ2-1, with 11 bases fitting TRBD2. Germline V gene sequence: CDR1 SGHKS, CDR2 YYEKEE (reference sequence). This CDR3 comprises 16 residues. V gave up 4 bases and J gave up 6 bases; unmatched junction bases: 9. CDR3 bases: TGTGCCAGCAGCCTACGCCTAGCGGGAGGATTCAATGAGCAGTTCTTC. It yields the protein CASSLRLAGGFNEQFF.

CDR3 sequence (DNA): TGTGCCAGCAGCTTGGGTAAAGTGAGCGGGAGCACCTACGAGCAGTACTTC. It translates to CASSLGKVSGSTYEQYF. The chain recombines TRBV5-4 with TRBJ2-7, with 8 bases matching TRBD2. V lost 0 bases and J lost 2; bases outside the gene matches: 10. This CDR3 comprises 17 residues. Germline assignment: CDR1 SGHNT and CDR2 YYREEE (reference sequence). Supplemented by reference TRBV5-4 and TRBJ2-7, the full variable domain reads ETGVTQSPTHLIKTRGQQVTLRCSSQSGHNTVSWYQQALGQGPQFIFQYYREEENGRGNFPPRFSGLQFPNYSSELNVNALELDDSALYLCASSLGKVSGSTYEQYFGPGTRLTVT.

This chain connects TRBV7-2 to TRBJ2-7, with a tentative D call TRBD1 (6 bases). The ends were cut back, 2 bases at V and 3 bases at J, with 17 bases in the middle. CDR3 length: 16 residues. CDR1 is SGHTA, CDR2 FQGNSA, per germline. The CDR3 protein is CASSLSTGWGFYEQYF. The CDR3 DNA reads TGTGCCAGCAGCTTAAGTACAGGGTGGGGGTTCTACGAGCAGTACTTC.

This clone appeared once. The chain links TRBV7-8 to TRBJ2-1; tentatively, D is TRBD1 (5 bases). Germline V lookup: CDR1 SGHVS, CDR2 FQNEAQ. The CDR3 contains 15 residues. V lost 3 bases and J lost 5, with 14 bases in between. CDR3 DNA: TGTGCCAGCAGCTTTTTCAGGACAAGGGACAATGAGCAGTTCTTC. Its translation is CASSFFRTRDNEQFF.

This chain connects TRBV7-9 to TRBJ2-1; 7 bases are a match to TRBD1. V shed 5 bases and J 2 bases; nucleotides not matched to a gene: 15. The CDR3 runs to 18 residues. Germline assignment: CDR1 SEHNR and CDR2 FQNEAQ (reference sequence). CDR3 DNA sequence: TGTGCCAGCAGCCCCCGGGACAGCGCTAACCTACCCTACAATGAGCAGTTCTTC. It specifies CASSPRDSANLPYNEQFF.

The chain links TRBV11-2 to TRBJ1-3; tentatively, D is TRBD1 (6 bases). This CDR3 is built from 15 residues. Germline assignment: CDR1 SGHAT and CDR2 FQNNGV. V lost 1 base and J 4 bases, leaving 11 bases between the germline ends. CDR3 residues: CASSLVQGKGNTIYF. The DNA for the CDR3 is TGTGCCAGCAGCTTAGTTCAGGGGAAGGGAAACACCATATATTTT. The variable domain in full, completed from reference TRBV11-2 and TRBJ1-3, reads EAGVAQSPRYKIIEKRQSVAFWCNPISGHATLYWYQQILGQGPKLLIQFQNNGVVDDSQLPKDRFSAERLKGVDSTLKIQPAKLEDSAVYLCASSLVQGKGNTIYFGEGSWLTVV.

The gene calls are TRBV28 and TRBJ2-3; 9 bases map to TRBD2. Per the germline V gene, CDR1 is MDHEN and CDR2 is SYDVKM. V shed 6 bases, J shed 1 base, and the junction held 5 bases outside the gene matches. This CDR3 is built from 15 residues. CDR3 in amino acids: CASSLSGSGTDTQYF. In nucleotides, the CDR3 is TGTGCCAGCAGCCTTAGCGGGAGCGGCACAGATACGCAGTATTTT. Complete variable domain (other parts from reference TRBV28 and TRBJ2-3): DVKVTQSSRYLVKRTGEKVFLECVQDMDHENMFWYRQDPGLGLRLIYFSYDVKMKEKGDIPEGYSVSREKKERFSLILESASTNQTSMYLCASSLSGSGTDTQYFGPGTRLTVL.

This rearrangement joins TRBV5-1 to TRBJ2-5; 7 bases map to TRBD1. After removal of 6 bases from V and 0 bases from J, the junction contained 8 bases not matched to a gene. CDR3 length: 15 residues. Per the germline V gene, CDR1 is SGHRS and CDR2 is YFSETQ. CDR3 sequence reads: CASTTGTVHQETQYF. Written as DNA, the CDR3 is TGCGCCAGCACCACGGGGACAGTCCACCAAGAGACCCAGTACTTC.

The V and J genes are TRBV7-2 and TRBJ2-2, with a possible D match to TRBD2 (5 bases). CDR3 size: 15 residues. Deletions cut 2 bases from V and 5 bases from J, with 12 bases between. The germline gives CDR1 SGHTA, CDR2 FQGNSA. The CDR3 is CASSLKIATTGELFF. CDR3 nucleotide sequence: TGTGCCAGCAGCTTAAAGATAGCGACAACCGGGGAGCTGTTTTTT.

This clone was counted only a few times. The chain uses TRBV2 and TRBJ1-5; weak D call: TRBD1 (5 bases). The ends were cut back, 6 bases at V and 6 bases at J, with 18 bases in the middle. The CDR3 has 15 residues. Looked up from germline, CDR1 is SNHLY and CDR2 is FYNNEI. CDR3 in DNA: TGTGCCAGCAGCCAAGGGGTCCCACAATTTCAGCCCCAGCATTTT. Its translation: CASSQGVPQFQPQHF.

V usage is TRBV11-2 and J usage is TRBJ2-1; 9 bases map to TRBD2. CDR3 length equals 16 residues. Germline V gives CDR1 SGHAT, CDR2 FQNNGV. V dropped 6 bases and J dropped 4; count of bases not matched to a gene: 10. For the CDR3, the DNA is TGTGCCAGCAGGCCGATAGCGGGAGAGCAATACAATGAGCAGTTCTTC. Encoded protein: CASRPIAGEQYNEQFF.

On this clone: One end of the junction is discordant with germline, which a read error may explain. The chain joins TRBV28 to TRBJ2-7; 8 bases line up with TRBD1. The CDR3 runs 12 residues. Germline V gene lookup returns CDR1 MDHEN and CDR2 SYDVKM. Written as DNA, the CDR3 is TGTGCCAGCAGTTCCTCCGGGACAGGAACCCGGTTC. Residues: CASSSSGTGTRF. Full variable domain (rest looked up from reference TRBV28 and TRBJ2-7): DVKVTQSSRYLVKRTGEKVFLECVQDMDHENMFWYRQDPGLGLRLIYFSYDVKMKEKGDIPEGYSVSREKKERFSLILESASTNQTSMYLCASSSSGTGTRFGPGTRLTVT.

This chain joins TRBV9 and TRBJ2-5; 7 nucleotides align to TRBD2. There are 15 residues in the CDR3. After removal of 4 bases from V and 7 bases from J, the junction contained 13 bases not matched to a gene. Germline CDR1 SGDLS, CDR2 YYNGEE. CDR3 nucleotide sequence: TGTGCCAGCAGCCCCTCTGGGGGAGGGTTGGCGACCCAGTACTTC. This encodes CASSPSGGGLATQYF.

The chain uses TRBV24-1 and TRBJ1-2; TRBD1 might be the D (6 bases). V was cut by 3 bases and J by 13 bases, with 20 bases left in between. The germline gives CDR1 KGHDR, CDR2 SFDVKD. This CDR3 region has 14 residues. CDR3 residues: CATSDRTGTRTFTF. The DNA of the CDR3 is TGTGCCACCAGTGATCGAACCGGGACAAGGACTTTCACCTTC.

The chain combines TRBV5-8 with TRBJ2-1, with 12 bases lining up with TRBD2. The germline gives CDR1 SGHTS, CDR2 YDEGEE. The CDR3 contains 16 residues. The V segment lost 2 bases and the J segment 1 base; nucleotides outside the gene matches: 1. The CDR3 nucleotides are TGTGCCAGCAGCTTAGGGACTAGCGGGTCCTACAATGAGCAGTTCTTC. It encodes CASSLGTSGSYNEQFF.